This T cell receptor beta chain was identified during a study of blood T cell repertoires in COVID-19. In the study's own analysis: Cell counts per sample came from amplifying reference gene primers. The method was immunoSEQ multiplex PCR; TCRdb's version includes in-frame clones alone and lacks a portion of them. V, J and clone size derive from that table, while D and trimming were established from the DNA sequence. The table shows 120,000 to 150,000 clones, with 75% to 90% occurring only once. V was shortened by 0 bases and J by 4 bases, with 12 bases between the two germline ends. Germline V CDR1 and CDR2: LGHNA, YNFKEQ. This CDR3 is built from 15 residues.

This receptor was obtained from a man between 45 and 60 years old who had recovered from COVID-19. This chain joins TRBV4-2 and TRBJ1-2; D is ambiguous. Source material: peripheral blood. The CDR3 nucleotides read TGTGCCAGCAGCCAAGATCGCGCAGCGGGCTATGGCTACACCTTC. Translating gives CASSQDRAAGYGYTF.